A single sample is the source of the 12 T cell receptor beta chains below, sequenced in a study of T cells in Graves' hyperthyroidism and ophthalmopathy. Regions amplified from RNA transcripts were the TCR beta CDR3 regions. The HTBI primer set served for first-round RT-PCR of the TCR CDR3. TCRdb re-derived calls from the multiplex PCR reads in MiXCR, one entry per CDR3 protein. The profile covers approximately 700,000 distinct CDR3 sequences, with over 15% appearing a single time and approximately 8.4% taken by the ten largest. The sequencing sample was made of blood. These TCRs come from a man aged 18 to 30 with Graves' hyperthyroidism.

The chain uses TRBV29-1 and TRBJ2-3; 7 bases fit TRBD2. This CDR3 has 13 residues. Germline CDR1 and CDR2: SQVTM and ANQGSEA. Unmatched junction bases numbered 7, after V lost 3 bases and J lost 7 bases. The CDR3 region is CSVEYGRLNTQYF. DNA of the CDR3: TGCAGCGTTGAGTACGGGAGGCTGAATACGCAGTATTTT.

This clonotype was counted a few times. The CDR3 is CATSSPNQPQHF. The CDR3 DNA follows: TGTGCCACCAGCAGCCCTAATCAGCCCCAGCATTTT. The V gene is TRBV15, the J gene TRBJ1-5; no firm D call. V was trimmed by 3 bases and J by 4 bases, leaving 4 bases between them. The CDR3 runs to 12 residues. Germline V gene sequence: CDR1 LNHNV, CDR2 YYDKDF (reference sequence).

This clonotype was seen ten or more times. The chain is built from TRBV7-9 and TRBJ2-7, with D tentatively TRBD2 (6 bases). Trimming stripped 10 bases from V and 5 bases from J, with 15 bases between. The germline CDR1 and CDR2 sequences are SEHNR and FQNEAQ (reference sequence). CDR3 length: 12 amino acids. In DNA, the CDR3 is TGTGCCATAGGTCGGGAGTCCCACGAGCAGTACTTC. Its translation: CAIGRESHEQYF.

V gene TRBV12-5 combines with J gene TRBJ1-4, with TRBD1 matching 7 bases. The CDR3 spans 15 residues. The V gene end was trimmed by 5 bases and the J gene end by 4 bases; junction bases not matched to a gene: 7. Germline V gene data show CDR1 as LGHNT and CDR2 as FRNRAP. For the CDR3, the DNA is TGTGCTAGTGGTCACGGGGACAGCCTTAATGAAAAACTGTTTTTT. Translated, it gives CASGHGDSLNEKLFF. The whole variable domain, remainder taken from reference TRBV12-5 and TRBJ1-4, is DARVTQTPRHKVTEMGQEVTMRCQPILGHNTVFWYRQTMMQGLELLAYFRNRAPLDDSGMPKDRFSAEMPDATLATLKIQPSEPRDSAVYFCASGHGDSLNEKLFFGSGTQLSVL.

This clonotype was seen a handful of times. The V gene is TRBV12-3 or TRBV12-4, the J gene TRBJ2-3, with 8 bases lining up with TRBD2. The CDR3 consists of 15 residues. J was trimmed by 3 bases and V by 6 bases; bases with no gene match: 8. Written as DNA, the CDR3 is TGTGCCAGCAGCTCACCGGGACTAGAGACAGATACGCAGTATTTT. Translated, it gives CASSSPGLETDTQYF.

This clonotype was detected a few times. The chain employs TRBV6-2 or TRBV6-3 and TRBJ2-1; D is uncertain. Trimming removed 0 bases from V and 2 bases from J, with 5 bases in between. There are 14 residues in the CDR3. Germline assignment: CDR1 MNHEY and CDR2 SVGEGT. CDR3 sequence (DNA): TGTGCCAGCAGTTACTCGATCGCCTACAATGAGCAGTTCTTC. Its translation: CASSYSIAYNEQFF.

At least ten counts were recorded for this clonotype. The CDR3 here is CASSPYRESSYNEQFF. Here the CDR3 DNA reads TGTGCCAGCAGTCCTTACAGGGAGAGCTCCTACAATGAGCAGTTCTTC. J is TRBJ2-1 and V is TRBV28, with D perhaps TRBD1 (6 bases). Germline CDR1 MDHEN, CDR2 SYDVKM. V gave up 5 bases and J gave up 0 bases, with 14 bases separating them. CDR3 length equals 16 residues. Using reference TRBV28 and TRBJ2-1 for the parts outside the CDR3, the full variable domain is DVKVTQSSRYLVKRTGEKVFLECVQDMDHENMFWYRQDPGLGLRLIYFSYDVKMKEKGDIPEGYSVSREKKERFSLILESASTNQTSMYLCASSPYRESSYNEQFFGPGTRLTVL.

The sample holds many counts of this clonotype. The chain links TRBV28 to TRBJ1-2, with 8 nucleotides matching TRBD1. Per the germline V gene, CDR1 is MDHEN and CDR2 is SYDVKM. This CDR3 spans 15 amino acids. V gave up 4 bases and J gave up 4 bases; unmatched junction bases: 8. DNA for the CDR3: TGTGCCAGCAGTTCCCGAGACAGGGGCGGCTATGGCTACACCTTC. Translation gives CASSSRDRGGYGYTF.

In regard to this clonotype: A much larger clonotype is one base distant, so this may be a read error. V and J are TRBV7-3 and TRBJ1-2; no firm D call. This CDR3 spans 14 amino acids. Germline loops: CDR1 SGHTA, CDR2 FQGTGA. V lost 5 bases and J lost 3, with 13 bases in between. The CDR3: CASSPFGNHYGYTF. DNA for the CDR3: TGTGCCAGCAGCCCCTTTGGGAATCACTATGGCTACACCTTC.

The CDR3 DNA is TGTGCCAGCAGCTTGAGGAAACAGCCCCAGCATTTT. Amino acid sequence: CASSLRKQPQHF. The chain combines TRBV5-6 with TRBJ1-5; D is uncertain. The length of the CDR3 is 12 residues. Germline V gene data show CDR1 as SGHDT and CDR2 as YYEEEE. V shed 1 base and J shed 7 bases, with 6 bases lying between them.

This clonotype was observed a few times. The gene calls are TRBV7-2 and TRBJ2-5; D remains unclear. There are 12 residues in the CDR3. Deletions cut 5 bases from V and 5 bases from J, with 9 bases between. Germline lookup yields CDR1 SGHTA and CDR2 FQGNSA. In DNA, the CDR3 is TGTGCCAGCAGCACCTTCGGGGAGACCCAGTACTTC. Its protein product is CASSTFGETQYF. The complete variable domain, with remaining parts taken from reference TRBV7-2 and TRBJ2-5, reads GAGVSQSPSNKVTEKGKDVELRCDPISGHTALYWYRQSLGQGLEFLIYFQGNSAPDKSGLPSDRFSAERTGGSVSTLTIQRTQQEDSAVYLCASSTFGETQYFGPGTRLLVL.

CDR3: CSASTGLTTGANVLTF. CDR3 coding DNA: TGCAGTGCTAGCACGGGACTGACCACTGGGGCCAACGTCCTGACTTTC. The rearrangement joins TRBV20-1 to TRBJ2-6, with a possible D match to TRBD2 (6 bases). CDR1 is DFQATT, CDR2 SNEGSKA, per germline (reference sequence). Trimming removed 3 bases from V and 2 bases from J, with 14 bases in between. The CDR3 has 16 residues.